This passage covers 4 T cell receptor beta chains from one sample sequenced in a study of Graves' ophthalmopathy and Graves' hyperthyroidism. TCR beta CDR3 amplification used RNA transcripts. Second-round multiplex PCR followed a first-round RT-PCR using HTBI primers. TCRdb used MiXCR to reprocess the multiplex PCR reads, holding one entry per CDR3 protein. The sample includes hundreds of thousands of distinct CDR3 sequences, roughly 20% of them seen just once. Material: peripheral blood. These receptors were obtained from a woman aged 18 to 35 with stable Graves' hyperthyroidism. Some clones in this sample may be carry-over from other donors' samples.

The rearrangement links TRBV20-1 to TRBJ2-7, with 10 positions matching TRBD1. This CDR3 comprises 14 residues. The V and J ends lost 3 bases and 2 bases, in that order; junction bases with no gene match: 4. Germline assignment: CDR1 DFQATT and CDR2 SNEGSKA (reference sequence). The CDR3 protein is CSARSGTGAYEQYF. In DNA, the CDR3 is TGCAGTGCTAGGAGTGGGACAGGGGCCTACGAGCAGTACTTC.

This clonotype appeared a few times. CDR3 sequence: CASRGALMGANVLTF. For the CDR3, the DNA is TGTGCCAGCAGGGGGGCACTGATGGGGGCCAACGTCCTGACTTTC. This chain joins TRBV12-3 or TRBV12-4 and TRBJ2-6, with a weak D call TRBD1 (6 bases). The CDR3 is 15 amino acids. Trimming stripped 6 bases from V and 4 bases from J, with 13 bases between.

The table lists this clonotype with many counts. The rearrangement uses TRBV2 and TRBJ2-5; D remains ambiguous. V lost 6 bases, J lost 1 base, and 9 bases lay in between. CDR3 length equals 13 residues. In germline, CDR1 is SNHLY, CDR2 FYNNEI. The CDR3 region has the DNA TGTGCCAGCAGGGCCCCCTCCCAAGAGACCCAGTACTTC. It translates to CASRAPSQETQYF.

This clonotype was seen repeatedly, ten times or more. This chain uses TRBV12-3 or TRBV12-4 with TRBJ2-4; TRBD1 matches 9 bases. With 5 bases clipped from V and 1 base from J, the junction kept 9 bases outside the gene matches. The CDR3 covers 17 residues. This CDR3 is CASSTAAGTGAKNIQYF. CDR3 nucleotide sequence: TGTGCCAGCAGTACAGCTGCTGGGACAGGGGCCAAAAACATTCAGTACTTC.